This TCR beta chain is drawn from a study of CD8 T cells in Susac syndrome. It was with random hexamers that roughly 0.5 to 1 ug RNA was reverse transcribed. MiXCR was run by TCRdb on the immunoSEQ multiplex PCR reads, yielding one entry per CDR3 protein. The sample has approximately 130,000 distinct CDR3 sequences; about 90% are singletons. The study sequenced TCR beta in blood CD8+ and CD4+ T cells. The multiple sclerosis control group consisted of treatment-naive patients whose relapsing-remitting disease, which was either stable or active, fulfilled revised McDonald criteria. Both CD4+ and CD8+ T cells were negatively isolated, and TEMRA cells underwent FACS enrichment. Sequencing input: CD8+ T cells from PBMCs. This TCR derives from a human donor with multiple sclerosis.

The chain's CDR3 is CASSPRVGVDTGELFF. In nucleotides, the CDR3 is TGTGCCAGCAGTCCCCGGGTGGGAGTAGACACCGGGGAGCTGTTTTTT. The chain combines TRBV28 with TRBJ2-2; D may be TRBD2 (5 bases). The germline V gene encodes CDR1 MDHEN and CDR2 SYDVKM. The germline V and J ends were trimmed by 5 bases and 3 bases, with 16 bases remaining between them. This CDR3 region has 16 residues.